Listed here are 20 T cell receptor beta chains from one sample, sequenced in a study of blood T cell repertoires in COVID-19. Generated by immunoSEQ multiplex PCR, the TCRdb table keeps only in-frame clones and is missing some. The sample has some 37,000 clones; over 75% are singletons. The sample consisted of peripheral blood. Receptors were obtained from a human donor in a cohort sampled during active COVID-19.

The chain is built from TRBV5-1 and TRBJ2-1; D is possibly TRBD2 (5 bases). CDR1 and CDR2 from the germline V gene are SGHRS and YFSETQ. V lost 2 bases to trimming and J lost 6 bases, with 12 bases between them. The CDR3 is made up of 14 amino acids. CDR3 region: CASSFGGEGNEQFF. CDR3 DNA sequence: TGCGCCAGCAGCTTCGGAGGAGAGGGCAATGAGCAGTTCTTC. Full variable domain (rest looked up from reference TRBV5-1 and TRBJ2-1): KAGVTQTPRYLIKTRGQQVTLSCSPISGHRSVSWYQQTPGQGLQFLFEYFSETQRNKGNFPGRFSGRQFSNSRSEMNVSTLELGDSALYLCASSFGGEGNEQFFGPGTRLTVL.

The rearrangement uses TRBV13 and TRBJ1-2; 9 positions match TRBD1. V shed 5 bases, J shed 4 bases, and the junction held 11 bases outside the gene matches. The CDR3 extends over 16 amino acids. Per germline, CDR1 PRHDT and CDR2 FYEKMQ (reference sequence). CDR3 protein: CASSPGQGLISYGYTF. CDR3 nucleotides: TGTGCCAGCAGCCCAGGACAGGGGTTAATTTCCTATGGCTACACCTTC.

The genes are TRBV5-4 and TRBJ1-6; tentative D call: TRBD1 (6 bases). The germline V gene has CDR1 SGHNT and CDR2 YYREEE (reference sequence). V was shortened by 4 bases and J by 10 bases, with 9 bases between the two germline ends. This CDR3 region has 12 residues. The CDR3 loop is CASSQDSSPLHF. CDR3 nucleotide sequence: TGTGCCAGCAGCCAGGACAGCTCACCCCTCCACTTT. Full variable domain (missing parts from reference TRBV5-4 and TRBJ1-6): ETGVTQSPTHLIKTRGQQVTLRCSSQSGHNTVSWYQQALGQGPQFIFQYYREEENGRGNFPPRFSGLQFPNYSSELNVNALELDDSALYLCASSQDSSPLHFGNGTRLTVT.

The rearrangement joins TRBV6-2 or TRBV6-3 to TRBJ2-5; 12 bases align to TRBD2. Germline V lookup: CDR1 MNHEY, CDR2 SVGEGT. V trimming: 0 bases; J trimming: 5 bases; junction bases outside the gene matches: 7. The CDR3 consists of 17 residues. CDR3 region: CASSYSRLAGDKETQYF. The CDR3 coding sequence is TGTGCCAGCAGTTACTCGCGACTAGCGGGAGATAAGGAGACCCAGTACTTC.

This chain connects TRBV11-2 to TRBJ1-4; TRBD1 agrees at 7 bases. The CDR3 has 13 residues. Germline V gene data show CDR1 as SGHAT and CDR2 as FQNNGV. After removal of 4 bases from V and 8 bases from J, the junction contained 4 bases not matched to a gene. CDR3 region: CASSSDRNEKLFF. The DNA for the CDR3 is TGTGCCAGCAGCTCGGACAGGAACGAAAAACTGTTTTTT.

V is TRBV7-9 and J is TRBJ2-3; 9 bases are shared with TRBD2. After removal of 7 bases from V and 5 bases from J, the junction contained 1 base not matched to a gene. CDR1 and CDR2 (germline): SEHNR, FQNEAQ (reference sequence). This CDR3 has 12 residues. The CDR3 sequence: CASKRGEDTQYF. CDR3 nucleotides: TGTGCCAGCAAGCGGGGGGAAGATACGCAGTATTTT.

The V call is TRBV13, the J call TRBJ2-3; TRBD2 matches at 9 bases. Per the germline V gene, CDR1 is PRHDT and CDR2 is FYEKMQ (reference sequence). The CDR3 loop spans 15 amino acids. V gave up 5 bases and J gave up 6 bases; unmatched junction bases: 9. The CDR3 region has the DNA TGTGCCAGCAGCATCGTAGCGGGAGCGGGGGATACGCAGTATTTT. Residues: CASSIVAGAGDTQYF.

The chain has TRBV11-2 and TRBJ2-2, with a weak D call TRBD2 (7 bases). This CDR3 is 15 amino acids long. Germline lookup yields CDR1 SGHAT and CDR2 FQNNGV. Trimming removed 1 base at V and 7 bases at J, with 13 bases between. The CDR3, as DNA: TGTGCCAGCAGCTTAGCGGGGGGCAAGGGCGGGGAGCTGTTTTTT. It codes for CASSLAGGKGGELFF.

The V gene is TRBV7-8, the J gene TRBJ1-5; D uncertain. The germline V gene encodes CDR1 SGHVS and CDR2 FQNEAQ. The CDR3 is 15 residues long. Deletions cut 6 bases from V and 0 bases from J, with 12 bases between. CDR3 bases: TGTGCCAGCAGGCCGGGAGTTAATAGCAATCAGCCCCAGCATTTT. It yields the protein CASRPGVNSNQPQHF.

V usage is TRBV2 and J usage is TRBJ1-1; D ambiguous. The germline CDR1 and CDR2 sequences are SNHLY and FYNNEI. The CDR3 sequence is 12 residues long. Deletions cut 0 bases from V and 10 bases from J, with 9 bases between. As DNA, the CDR3 is TGTGCCAGCAGTGAAGCGGGCCGGGGAGCTTTCTTT. Its translation: CASSEAGRGAFF.

V and J are TRBV18 and TRBJ2-2; D perhaps matches TRBD2 (6 bases). Germline-derived CDR1 and CDR2 are KGHSH and LQKENI. The CDR3 has 15 residues. Trimming cost V 3 bases and J 0 bases, with 8 bases left between them. CDR3 sequence reads: CASSPGLSNTGELFF. CDR3 bases: TGTGCCAGCTCACCGGGACTGTCGAACACCGGGGAGCTGTTTTTT. Drawing the rest from reference TRBV18 and TRBJ2-2, the complete variable domain is NAGVMQNPRHLVRRRGQEARLRCSPMKGHSHVYWYRQLPEEGLKFMVYLQKENIIDESGMPKERFSAEFPKEGPSILRIQQVVRGDSAAYFCASSPGLSNTGELFFGEGSRLTVL.

V is TRBV6-5 and J is TRBJ1-3; D is unclear. V lost 8 bases, J lost 0 bases, and 8 bases lay in between. Germline loops: CDR1 MNHEY, CDR2 SVGAGI. The CDR3 loop spans 13 amino acids. The CDR3 coding sequence is TGTGCCAGCCTTTCAGTCTCTGGAAACACCATATATTTT. Translating it yields CASLSVSGNTIYF.

The rearrangement joins TRBV2 to TRBJ2-1; 9 bases are a match to TRBD2. Per the germline V gene, CDR1 is SNHLY and CDR2 is FYNNEI. With 3 bases clipped from V and 7 bases from J, the junction kept 13 bases outside the gene matches. This CDR3 spans 17 amino acids. CDR3 loop: CASSEFGASGVLNEQFF. CDR3 in DNA: TGTGCCAGCAGTGAGTTTGGGGCTAGCGGGGTACTGAATGAGCAGTTCTTC.

This clone came up once. J is TRBJ2-1 and V is TRBV7-3; the match to TRBD1 covers 8 bases. The CDR3 extends over 16 amino acids. Trimming at V came to 2 bases and at J to 9 bases, leaving 12 bases not matched to a gene. Germline V gene data show CDR1 as SGHTA and CDR2 as FQGTGA. CDR3: CASSLSPGGGSTEQFF. The CDR3, as DNA: TGTGCCAGCAGCTTATCCCCAGGGGGCGGTTCGACTGAGCAGTTCTTC. Full variable domain (rest looked up from reference TRBV7-3 and TRBJ2-1): GAGVSQTPSNKVTEKGKYVELRCDPISGHTALYWYRQSLGQGPEFLIYFQGTGAADDSGLPNDRFFAVRPEGSVSTLKIQRTERGDSAVYLCASSLSPGGGSTEQFFGPGTRLTVL.

The rearrangement links TRBV6-5 to TRBJ2-7, with 7 bases aligning to TRBD2. Trimming removed 6 bases from V and 4 bases from J; junction bases left unmatched: 12. The CDR3 contains 15 residues. The germline CDR1 and CDR2 sequences are MNHEY and SVGAGI. CDR3 DNA sequence: TGTGCCAGCAGACGTACCCGGGACTACGTTTACGAGCAGTACTTC. It codes for CASRRTRDYVYEQYF.

This clone was observed a single time. V usage is TRBV19 and J usage is TRBJ2-7; 7 positions agree with TRBD1. This CDR3 is 16 amino acids long. In germline, CDR1 is LNHDA, CDR2 SQIVND (reference sequence). Germline trimming cut 5 bases from V and 0 bases from J; bases unmatched to any gene: 10. CDR3 region: CASSPRQGVFSYEQYF. DNA for the CDR3: TGTGCCAGTAGTCCTCGACAGGGAGTCTTCTCCTACGAGCAGTACTTC.

The sample holds a few counts of this clone. The gene calls are TRBV19 and TRBJ2-5, with 9 bases fitting TRBD1. Germline V gene data show CDR1 as LNHDA and CDR2 as SQIVND (reference sequence). V was pared by 4 bases and J by 2 bases, with 2 bases of the junction left unmatched. The CDR3 contains 14 residues. Here the CDR3 reads CASSKTGGQETQYF. The CDR3, as DNA: TGTGCCAGTAGTAAGACAGGGGGGCAAGAGACCCAGTACTTC.

V gene TRBV27 combines with J gene TRBJ2-1; TRBD1 might be the D (5 bases). V dropped 6 bases and J dropped 7 bases, with 19 bases sitting between them. The CDR3 consists of 15 residues. The germline CDR1 and CDR2 sequences are MNHEY and SMNVEV (reference sequence). CDR3 sequence reads: CASRTRDGFRNEQFF. The CDR3 coding sequence is TGTGCCAGCAGGACCAGGGATGGTTTCCGGAATGAGCAGTTCTTC.

The CDR3 spells CASSPDRSNQPQHF. CDR3 coding DNA: TGTGCCAGCTCACCCGACAGAAGCAATCAGCCCCAGCATTTT. The V and J genes are TRBV18 and TRBJ1-5; possible D gene TRBD1, 5 bases. V was pared by 3 bases and J by 1 base, with 7 bases between. The CDR3 is 14 residues long. CDR1 KGHSH and CDR2 LQKENI come from the germline V gene.

The chain has TRBV7-9 and TRBJ2-3; 7 nucleotides match TRBD1. The CDR3 spans 16 residues. Germline trimming cut 5 bases from V and 2 bases from J; bases unmatched to any gene: 10. CDR1 and CDR2 from the germline V gene are SEHNR and FQNEAQ (reference sequence). The CDR3 nucleotides read TGTGCCAGCAGCCGTCTTACGGGACAGTTCACAGATACGCAGTATTTT. Its translation: CASSRLTGQFTDTQYF.